The 30 T cell receptor beta chains below were found in one sample sequenced in a study of Ad26.COV2.S vaccination and SARS-CoV-2 variants. This table comes from immunoSEQ multiplex PCR, and its TCRdb copy is limited to in-frame clones, with some not included. Here the sample spans about 440,000 clones, less than 95% being singletons. This sample's treatment: around 19 received Ad26.COV2.S at low or high dose, single or two shots; several received placebo; per-sample allocation not given. Vaccine and placebo recipients were sampled on day 63 after the first injection. Specimen: peripheral blood, collected in a trial of Ad26.COV2.S vaccine versus placebo. These receptor sequences come from a person aged 18-60 years who received the Ad26.COV2.S COVID-19 vaccine or a placebo.

The V and J genes are TRBV24-1 and TRBJ2-7, with a weak D call TRBD1 (5 bases). The CDR3 is 12 amino acids. Germline CDR1 and CDR2: KGHDR and SFDVKD. Trimming stripped 0 bases from V and 6 bases from J, with 5 bases between. DNA of the CDR3: TGTGCCACCAGTGATTTGACAGGCGAGCAGTACTTC. This gives the protein CATSDLTGEQYF.

The V call is TRBV19, the J call TRBJ1-5; D call uncertain. Germline V gene lookup returns CDR1 LNHDA and CDR2 SQIVND (reference sequence). This CDR3 has 14 residues. V was cut by 3 bases and J by 1 base, with 7 bases left in between. CDR3 protein: CASSMLLSNQPQHF. In DNA, the CDR3 is TGTGCCAGTAGTATGCTGCTGAGCAATCAGCCCCAGCATTTT.

The J gene is TRBJ2-2, the V gene TRBV24-1, with D possibly TRBD1 on 5 matching bases. This CDR3 region has 14 residues. CDR1 KGHDR and CDR2 SFDVKD come from the germline V gene. The V end was cut by 7 bases, the J end by 5 bases, with 13 bases between. This chain's CDR3 is CATRDSVGTGELFF. The CDR3 coding sequence is TGTGCCACCAGAGACAGTGTCGGGACCGGGGAGCTGTTTTTT.

Only one count was recorded for this clone. The CDR3 region is CASSLQGQGFADTQYF. The DNA for the CDR3 is TGTGCCAGCAGCTTACAGGGACAGGGTTTTGCAGATACGCAGTATTTT. The rearrangement uses TRBV7-2 and TRBJ2-3; the match to TRBD1 covers 9 bases. V gave up 2 bases and J gave up 4 bases; unmatched junction bases: 7. CDR1 SGHTA and CDR2 FQGNSA come from the germline V gene. The CDR3 covers 16 residues. Using reference TRBV7-2 and TRBJ2-3 for the parts outside the CDR3, the full variable domain is GAGVSQSPSNKVTEKGKDVELRCDPISGHTALYWYRQSLGQGLEFLIYFQGNSAPDKSGLPSDRFSAERTGGSVSTLTIQRTQQEDSAVYLCASSLQGQGFADTQYFGPGTRLTVL.

CDR3 region: CASSLWASPTSSNQPQHF. CDR3 DNA sequence: TGTGCCAGCAGCCTATGGGCCTCACCGACTAGTAGCAATCAGCCCCAGCATTTT. The V and J genes are TRBV5-8 and TRBJ1-5, with D uncertain. The CDR3 runs 18 residues. Deletions cut 4 bases from V and 0 bases from J, with 20 bases between. CDR1 and CDR2 (germline): SGHTS, YDEGEE.

This chain joins TRBV7-2 and TRBJ2-1, with 9 bases that match TRBD2. Trimming cost V 5 bases and J 8 bases; bases outside gene matches: 10. Germline CDR1 reads SGHTA; CDR2 reads FQGNSA. There are 15 residues in the CDR3. The CDR3 loop is CASSGLAGTLDEQFF. The DNA for the CDR3 is TGTGCCAGCAGCGGTCTAGCGGGAACTCTCGATGAGCAGTTCTTC.

This chain links TRBV18 with TRBJ1-1; 7 bases map to TRBD1. CDR1 is KGHSH, CDR2 LQKENI, per germline. Trimming took 6 bases from V and 5 from J; bases not matched to a gene: 12. The CDR3 contains 15 residues. The CDR3 here is CASSPSPGGGTEAFF. In DNA, the CDR3 is TGTGCCAGCTCCCCTTCCCCAGGGGGGGGAACTGAAGCTTTCTTT.

J is TRBJ2-3 and V is TRBV6-2 or TRBV6-3; D not certain. Trimming shortened V by 5 bases and J by 4 bases, and 10 bases separated the two germline ends. From germline, CDR1 is MNHEY and CDR2 SVGEGT. This CDR3 comprises 13 residues. The CDR3 DNA is TGTGCCAGCAGTCCCTTCTGGGCAGATACGCAGTATTTT. This codes for CASSPFWADTQYF.

With respect to this clone: Within the sample, other DNA sequences also encode this same CDR3. This chain connects TRBV6-5 to TRBJ2-3, with 11 positions matching TRBD2. The CDR3 spans 16 residues. The J segment lost 2 bases and the V segment lost 2 bases, leaving 3 bases of the junction unmatched. The germline CDR1 and CDR2 sequences are MNHEY and SVGAGI. The CDR3 loop reads CASSYRLAGPTDTQYF. CDR3 bases: TGTGCCAGCAGTTACCGACTAGCGGGACCCACAGATACGCAGTATTTT.

The CDR3 loop reads CASSQVPTGAHSGANVLTF. CDR3 sequence (DNA): TGTGCCAGCAGCCAAGTCCCGACAGGAGCCCACTCTGGGGCCAACGTCCTGACTTTC. This chain connects TRBV3-1 (or the pseudogene TRBV3-2) to TRBJ2-6; TRBD1 might be the D (6 bases). Germline CDR1 reads LGHDT; CDR2 reads YNNKEL (reference sequence). The CDR3 covers 19 residues. V was trimmed by 1 base and J by 0 bases, leaving 16 bases between them.

DNA of the CDR3: TGTGCCAGCAGCTTTATAGAGACCCAGTACTTC. Its translation is CASSFIETQYF. This chain links TRBV7-2 with TRBJ2-5; no clear D gene. Per the germline V gene, CDR1 is SGHTA and CDR2 is FQGNSA. The V and J ends lost 3 bases and 4 bases respectively, with 3 bases between them. The CDR3 length is 11 residues.

The genes are TRBV7-9 and TRBJ2-1; 7 bases align to TRBD1. Germline loops: CDR1 SEHNR, CDR2 FQNEAQ (reference sequence). This CDR3 is built from 18 residues. J gave up 1 base and V 4 bases, and 13 bases lay outside the gene matches. Here the CDR3 DNA reads TGTGCCAGCAGCTCCACCCCCTGGGGCAGGGGGTCCTACAATGAGCAGTTCTTC. Protein sequence: CASSSTPWGRGSYNEQFF.

This clone was seen once. The rearrangement uses TRBV28 and TRBJ1-6; D remains unclear. The germline V gene encodes CDR1 MDHEN and CDR2 SYDVKM. The CDR3 has 15 residues. V gave up 6 bases and J gave up 10 bases, with 19 bases separating them. This CDR3 reads CASRPPPLGSSPLHF. The CDR3 bases are TGTGCCAGCAGGCCTCCCCCTCTAGGGTCCTCACCCCTCCACTTT.

This chain uses TRBV28 with TRBJ2-7; the match to TRBD2 covers 13 bases. This CDR3 has 15 amino acids. Trimming cost V 3 bases and J 3 bases; bases outside gene matches: 2. Germline CDR1 and CDR2: MDHEN and SYDVKM. DNA for the CDR3: TGTGCCAGCAGTTTCGGACTAGCGGGAGTCTACGAGCAGTACTTC. It codes for CASSFGLAGVYEQYF.

The V gene is TRBV7-3, the J gene TRBJ2-2, with 13 nucleotides matching TRBD2. CDR1 is SGHTA and CDR2 is FQGTGA in the germline V gene. The length of the CDR3 is 18 residues. V trimming: 5 bases; J trimming: 6 bases; junction bases outside the gene matches: 12. CDR3 DNA sequence: TGTGCCAGCAGCCCAACCGGACTAGCGGGAGTTATAGCCGGGGAGCTGTTTTTT. Protein: CASSPTGLAGVIAGELFF. Supplemented by reference TRBV7-3 and TRBJ2-2, the full variable domain reads GAGVSQTPSNKVTEKGKYVELRCDPISGHTALYWYRQSLGQGPEFLIYFQGTGAADDSGLPNDRFFAVRPEGSVSTLKIQRTERGDSAVYLCASSPTGLAGVIAGELFFGEGSRLTVL.

The chain joins TRBV29-1 to TRBJ1-1, with 7 bases that match TRBD1. Looked up from germline, CDR1 is SQVTM and CDR2 is ANQGSEA. This CDR3 has 16 amino acids. V dropped 0 bases and J dropped 5; count of bases not matched to a gene: 12. CDR3 bases: TGCAGCGTTGAAGATCTTCGAAAGGGGGCAAGAACTGAAGCTTTCTTT. Amino acids: CSVEDLRKGARTEAFF.

Here the CDR3 DNA reads TGTGCCAGCAGTTACAGGGGGCGGTTCGGAGATACGCAGTATTTT. Amino acid sequence: CASSYRGRFGDTQYF. The genes are TRBV6-5 and TRBJ2-3, with 7 bases matching TRBD1. V shed 2 bases and J 5 bases; nucleotides not matched to a gene: 7. The CDR3 is 15 amino acids. Germline CDR1 is MNHEY and CDR2 is SVGAGI.

The rearrangement joins TRBV28 to TRBJ2-1, with a weak D call TRBD1 (5 bases). Germline CDR1 MDHEN, CDR2 SYDVKM. CDR3 size: 13 residues. The V end was cut by 6 bases, the J end by 2 bases, with 8 bases between. DNA for the CDR3: TGTGCCAGCAGAGGGGATACCTACAATGAGCAGTTCTTC. Translating it yields CASRGDTYNEQFF.

This clone was seen a handful of times. The chain joins TRBV7-8 to TRBJ1-1, with D unresolved. The CDR3 extends over 11 amino acids. The germline V gene has CDR1 SGHVS and CDR2 FQNEAQ. V was shortened by 5 bases and J by 7 bases, with 8 bases between the two germline ends. The CDR3 protein is CASSREDEAFF. In nucleotides, the CDR3 is TGTGCCAGCAGCCGGGAGGATGAAGCTTTCTTT.

The chain has TRBV6-5 and TRBJ2-7; D is unresolved. V was pared by 7 bases and J by 4 bases, with 14 bases between. In germline, CDR1 is MNHEY, CDR2 SVGAGI. The CDR3 loop spans 13 amino acids. The CDR3 loop is CASTRGLTYEQYF. The CDR3 nucleotides read TGTGCCAGCACGCGCGGCCTTACATACGAGCAGTACTTC.

The CDR3 DNA reads as TGCGCCAGCAGCTCGCGATTCAACACCGGGGAGCTGTTTTTT. Its protein product is CASSSRFNTGELFF. The gene calls are TRBV5-1 and TRBJ2-2; D unresolved. The V gene's germline CDR1 is SGHRS and CDR2 YFSETQ. This CDR3 is built from 14 residues. The ends were cut back, 3 bases at V and 2 bases at J, with 8 bases in the middle.

The chain couples TRBV7-9 to TRBJ2-2, with 11 bases lining up with TRBD2. Germline CDR1 and CDR2: SEHNR and FQNEAQ (reference sequence). This CDR3 is 15 amino acids long. Germline trimming cut 6 bases from V and 5 bases from J; bases unmatched to any gene: 5. The CDR3 coding sequence is TGTGCCAGCAGTAGACTAGCGGGGACAACCGGGGAGCTGTTTTTT. Translating it yields CASSRLAGTTGELFF.

The rearrangement joins TRBV9 to TRBJ2-7; 10 positions match TRBD2. Germline V gene data show CDR1 as SGDLS and CDR2 as YYNGEE. The ends lost 4 bases at V and 1 base at J; junction bases unmatched: 5. The CDR3 sequence is 15 residues long. In DNA, the CDR3 is TGTGCCAGCAGCTCTAGCGGGAGTGGGTCCTACGAGCAGTACTTC. This codes for CASSSSGSGSYEQYF.

This clone was seen a single time. The V and J genes are TRBV5-1 and TRBJ1-4; TRBD1 matches 7 bases. The germline gives CDR1 SGHRS, CDR2 YFSETQ. The CDR3 extends over 14 amino acids. V trimming: 4 bases; J trimming: 4 bases; junction bases outside the gene matches: 4. The CDR3 reads CASSRDSSNEKLFF. In DNA, the CDR3 is TGCGCCAGCAGCCGGGACAGCAGTAATGAAAAACTGTTTTTT. Supplemented by reference TRBV5-1 and TRBJ1-4, the full variable domain reads KAGVTQTPRYLIKTRGQQVTLSCSPISGHRSVSWYQQTPGQGLQFLFEYFSETQRNKGNFPGRFSGRQFSNSRSEMNVSTLELGDSALYLCASSRDSSNEKLFFGSGTQLSVL.

Remarks on this clone: This CDR3 is also generated by other DNA sequences in the sample. The V gene is TRBV5-6, the J gene TRBJ2-2; D is unclear. Deletions cut 4 bases from V and 2 bases from J, with 3 bases between. Looked up from germline, CDR1 is SGHDT and CDR2 is YYEEEE. The CDR3 extends over 12 amino acids. The CDR3 nucleotides are TGTGCCAGCAGCCACAACACCGGGGAGCTGTTTTTT. Protein: CASSHNTGELFF.

Worth noting for this clone: Other DNA sequences within the sample encode an identical CDR3. The rearrangement links TRBV5-1 to TRBJ2-2; 8 bases agree with TRBD1. The junction had 7 bases not matched to a gene; V was cut back by 4 bases and J by 2 bases. The germline V gene has CDR1 SGHRS and CDR2 YFSETQ. This CDR3 region has 16 residues. Here the CDR3 DNA reads TGCGCCAGCAGCCCCGGACAGGGACTCAACACCGGGGAGCTGTTTTTT. Encoded protein: CASSPGQGLNTGELFF. The whole variable domain, filled in from reference TRBV5-1 and TRBJ2-2, reads KAGVTQTPRYLIKTRGQQVTLSCSPISGHRSVSWYQQTPGQGLQFLFEYFSETQRNKGNFPGRFSGRQFSNSRSEMNVSTLELGDSALYLCASSPGQGLNTGELFFGEGSRLTVL.

J is TRBJ2-1 and V is TRBV21-1; the table calls TRBD1, which could not be checked here. TRBV21-1 has pseudogene status. The CDR3 extends over 20 amino acids. CDR3 coding DNA: TGTGCCAGCAGCAAAGGGGCAGGACAGGGGCCCTCCCAGTCCTACAATGAGCAGTTCTTC. Translating gives CASSKGAGQGPSQSYNEQFF.

This chain links TRBV19 with TRBJ1-1; TRBD1 matches at 7 bases. The J segment lost 4 bases and the V segment lost 6 bases, leaving 20 bases of the junction unmatched. In germline, CDR1 is LNHDA, CDR2 SQIVND (reference sequence). This CDR3 is 18 amino acids long. The CDR3 sequence is CASSNRQGGGLIFTEAFF. The DNA for the CDR3 is TGTGCCAGTAGCAACCGACAGGGAGGGGGGCTAATCTTCACTGAAGCTTTCTTT.

The chain recombines TRBV29-1 with TRBJ1-4; 7 positions agree with TRBD1. The CDR3 consists of 15 residues. The J segment lost 3 bases and the V segment lost 5 bases, leaving 9 bases of the junction unmatched. CDR1 and CDR2 from the germline V gene are SQVTM and ANQGSEA. Here the CDR3 reads CSVSRGGSANEKLFF. The CDR3 DNA reads as TGCAGCGTTTCCAGGGGGGGTTCAGCTAATGAAAAACTGTTTTTT. The full variable domain, its missing parts supplied by reference TRBV29-1 and TRBJ1-4, is SAVISQKPSRDICQRGTSLTIQCQVDSQVTMMFWYRQQPGQSLTLIATANQGSEATYESGFVIDKFPISRPNLTFSTLTVSNMSPEDSSIYLCSVSRGGSANEKLFFGSGTQLSVL.

V and J are TRBV7-3 and TRBJ2-5; D assignment may be TRBD1 or TRBD2 (5 bases each). The CDR3 runs 16 residues. From germline, CDR1 is SGHTA and CDR2 FQGTGA. Trimming took 5 bases from V and 1 from J, leaving 17 bases between them. CDR3 sequence: CASSQTGRGGQETQYF. CDR3 bases: TGTGCCAGCAGCCAAACGGGACGAGGAGGCCAAGAGACCCAGTACTTC.